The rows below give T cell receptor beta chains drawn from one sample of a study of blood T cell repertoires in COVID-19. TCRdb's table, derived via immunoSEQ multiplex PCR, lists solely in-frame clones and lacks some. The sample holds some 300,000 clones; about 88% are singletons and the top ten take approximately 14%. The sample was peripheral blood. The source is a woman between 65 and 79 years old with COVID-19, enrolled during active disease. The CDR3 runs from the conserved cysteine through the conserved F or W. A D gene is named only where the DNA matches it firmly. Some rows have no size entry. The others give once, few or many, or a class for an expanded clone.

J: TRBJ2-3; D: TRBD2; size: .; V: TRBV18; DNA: TGTGCCAGCTCTCGCGATAGCGGGGGGTTCACAGATACGCAGTATTTT; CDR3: CASSRDSGGFTDTQYF
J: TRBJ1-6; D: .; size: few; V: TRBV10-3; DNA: TGTGCCATCAGTGGGGAGGTCCCCAATTCACCCCTCCACTTT; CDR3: CAISGEVPNSPLHF
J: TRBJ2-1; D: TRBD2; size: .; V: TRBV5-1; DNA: TGCGCCAGCAGCTTGGCGGAGGGAGGGGACAATGAGCAGTTCTTC; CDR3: CASSLAEGGDNEQFF
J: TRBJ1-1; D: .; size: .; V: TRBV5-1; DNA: TGCGCCAGCACCGCGGGGGGGCCTGAAGCTTTCTTT; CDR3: CASTAGGPEAFF
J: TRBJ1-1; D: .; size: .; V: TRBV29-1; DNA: TGCAGCGTTGGTGGGCTGATGAACACTGAAGCTTTCTTT; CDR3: CSVGGLMNTEAFF
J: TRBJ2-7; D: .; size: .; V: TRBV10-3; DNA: TGTGCCATCAGTGCCGGGACAAGTCCTTACGAGCAGTACTTC; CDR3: CAISAGTSPYEQYF
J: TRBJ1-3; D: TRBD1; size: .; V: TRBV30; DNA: TGTGCCGGGGGCCAGGGGGCTGGAAACACCATATATTTT; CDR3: CAGGQGAGNTIYF
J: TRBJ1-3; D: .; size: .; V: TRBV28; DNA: TGTGCCAGCAGTTACAGGGCTGGAAACACCATATATTTT; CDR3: CASSYRAGNTIYF
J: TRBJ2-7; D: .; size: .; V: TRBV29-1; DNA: TGCAGCGTTGAAAAGACAGGTCGCTACGAGCAGTACTTC; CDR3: CSVEKTGRYEQYF
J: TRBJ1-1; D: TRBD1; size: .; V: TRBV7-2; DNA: TGTGCCAGCACGACAGGGTTGACCACTGAAGCTTTCTTT; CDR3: CASTTGLTTEAFF
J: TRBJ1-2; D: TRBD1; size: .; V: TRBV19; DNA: TGTGCCAGTAGTGTCCCGACAGGGGGGCTATATGGCTACACCTTC; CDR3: CASSVPTGGLYGYTF
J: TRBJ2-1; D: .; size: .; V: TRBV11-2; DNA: TGTGCCAGCAGCACACGACAGGCCCTTTCCTACAATGAGCAGTTCTTC; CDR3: CASSTRQALSYNEQFF